The T cell receptor (beta chain) under discussion was sequenced for a study of regulatory T cells in long-lasting Graves disease (dated by TCRdb to about 2021). With regard to the full study: Patients with newly diagnosed Graves' disease had been on antithyroid drugs for under 3 months. A total of 35 or so samples were covered by TCR sequencing, comprising approximately 13 persistent and 20 or so newly diagnosed Graves' disease patients. The study took place in China and was registered as a clinical trial. Patients with persistent Graves' disease were compared with patients with newly diagnosed Graves' disease using TCR sequencing and RNA sequencing of peripheral blood.

What the time point label conveys for this sample: newly diagnosed GD, antithyroid drugs for less than 3 months. For both TCR sequencing and RNA sequencing, RNA was extracted from PBMCs using TRIzol. The diagnosis of Graves' disease followed American Thyroid Association guidelines. Recruitment of patients was carried out at an endocrinology department in Xi'an, China. Each patient gave roughly 8.4 milliliters of peripheral blood, collected in an EDTA anticoagulant tube. PBMCs were isolated by Ficoll Paque Plus density gradient separation without further T cell sorting. An Agilent 2100 Bioanalyzer and agarose gel were used to assess RNA quality, and a NanoDrop 2000 was used to measure RNA concentration. Inclusive of the bounding cysteine and phenylalanine, the CDR3 is 15 residues long. Of the read, only the CDR3 DNA is kept; its 45 bases are in frame from base 1. Relative to germline, V is missing 1 base and J is missing 4 bases, with 5 bases of the junction outside any gene match. Via the germline V gene, CDR1 is SGHVS and CDR2 FNYEAQ.

About this clonotype: The antigen it recognizes is unknown. No per-base quality is available; no much larger clone lies one base away.

General conclusions and limits of the study: Compared with newly diagnosed patients, persistent Graves' disease patients had lower TCR Shannon entropy and fewer highly expanded clones, which suggests clonal expansion. The authors noted that the small sample size was a limitation that may lower accuracy. Sequencing and analysis were restricted to the TCR beta chain. Because the primary lesion, thyroid tissue, could not be accessed, the study looked at peripheral blood alone. More public clonotypes were shared among persistent patients (around 2,600) than among newly diagnosed patients (roughly 1,000). Persistent disease showed preferential use of TRBV28, TRBJ1-2 and TRBJ2-5, whereas newly diagnosed disease favored TRBV20-1 and TRBJ2-1.

Libraries were prepared through multiplex PCR. Sequenced using an Illumina HiSeq 4000. TCR beta libraries were built with iRepertoire HTBI primers and Arm-PCR amplification of CDR3 regions. Before sequencing, the PCR products underwent gel purification. Per the authors' processing: Gene usage analysis of CDR3 amino acid clonotypes used the approximately 62 TRBV and more than 13 TRBJ segments found across samples. COPE and FqMerger were used to merge the filtered high-quality paired reads into contigs. BLAST was used to align contigs to the IMGT TRBV, TRBD and TRBJ reference genes, and CDR3 was defined following IMGT. Highly expanded clones were defined as clonotypes with a frequency above 0.1%. Shannon entropy was used to measure repertoire diversity, and the Gini coefficient was used to measure V-J evenness. Clonotypes shared by more than one individual were considered public. TCRdb reprocessed the public reads (quality trimming at Q25 with fastp, clone calling with MiXCR) and kept in-frame beta chains. Entries that share a CDR3 protein sequence are merged under the most common genes and DNA. The V and J calls shown here were made by TCRdb, not taken from the authors' results. A total of roughly 380,000 distinct CDR3 sequences appear in this sample, around 15% of them only once. The top ten clones comprise 20% to 25% of the sample.

This TCR was recovered from a female donor with Graves disease. The chain joins TRBV7-6 to TRBJ1-2, with 8 bases matching TRBD1. This sample comprised peripheral blood mononuclear cells (PBMCs), obtained at new diagnosis, from a patient treated with antithyroid drugs. The CDR3 here reads CASSLGGQAPYGYTF. In nucleotide form, the sequence is TGTGCCAGCAGCTTAGGGGGACAGGCCCCCTATGGCTACACCTTC.